The next 2 T cell receptor beta chains were all read from a single sample in a study of T cell responses to AZD1222 COVID-19 vaccine. Profiling relied on immunoSEQ multiplex PCR, and the TCRdb table lists in-frame clones only, not all of them. The table shows about 83,000 clones, with approximately 90% occurring only once. The sequenced sample was peripheral blood, obtained 28 days after the second AZD1222 dose. These receptors all come from an adult who received the AZD1222 COVID-19 vaccine.

This clone is a singleton in its sample. This sequence joins TRBV7-2 and TRBJ2-7, with 12 positions matching TRBD2. From germline, CDR1 is SGHTA and CDR2 FQGNSA. This CDR3 has 13 residues. Germline trimming cut 11 bases from V and 3 bases from J; bases unmatched to any gene: 5. CDR3 bases: TGTGCCGGAAGACTAGCGGGAGTCTACGAGCAGTACTTC. It yields the protein CAGRLAGVYEQYF.

The V call is TRBV28, the J call TRBJ1-2, with D possibly matching TRBD1 (6 bases). The CDR3 has 16 amino acids. From germline, CDR1 is MDHEN and CDR2 SYDVKM. V dropped 2 bases and J dropped 1 base, with 14 bases sitting between them. CDR3 nucleotides: TGTGCCAGCAGTTTACCGAACAGGGCAATTAACTATGGCTACACCTTC. Its translation: CASSLPNRAINYGYTF.